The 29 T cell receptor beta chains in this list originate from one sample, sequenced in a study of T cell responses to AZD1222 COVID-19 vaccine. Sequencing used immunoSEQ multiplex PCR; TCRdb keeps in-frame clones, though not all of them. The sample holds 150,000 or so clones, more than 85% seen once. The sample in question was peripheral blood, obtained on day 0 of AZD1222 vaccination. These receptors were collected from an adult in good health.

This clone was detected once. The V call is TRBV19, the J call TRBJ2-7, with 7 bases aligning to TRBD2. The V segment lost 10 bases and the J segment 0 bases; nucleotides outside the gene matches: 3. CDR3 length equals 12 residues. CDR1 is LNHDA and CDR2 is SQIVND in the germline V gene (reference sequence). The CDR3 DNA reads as TGTGCCACCCGGGGGGACTCCTACGAGCAGTACTTC. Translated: CATRGDSYEQYF.

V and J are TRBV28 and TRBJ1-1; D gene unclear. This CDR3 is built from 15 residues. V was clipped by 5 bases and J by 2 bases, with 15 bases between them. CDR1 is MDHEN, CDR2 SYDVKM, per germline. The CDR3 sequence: CASSAPLSSNTEAFF. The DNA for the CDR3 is TGTGCCAGCAGTGCCCCCCTCTCGAGCAACACTGAAGCTTTCTTT.

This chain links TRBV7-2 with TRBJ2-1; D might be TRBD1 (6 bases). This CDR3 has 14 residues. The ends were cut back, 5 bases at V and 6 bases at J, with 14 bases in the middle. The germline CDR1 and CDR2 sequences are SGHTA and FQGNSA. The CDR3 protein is CASSATGTRNEQFF. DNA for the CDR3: TGTGCCAGCAGCGCTACAGGGACGCGCAATGAGCAGTTCTTC. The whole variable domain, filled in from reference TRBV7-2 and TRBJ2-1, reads GAGVSQSPSNKVTEKGKDVELRCDPISGHTALYWYRQSLGQGLEFLIYFQGNSAPDKSGLPSDRFSAERTGGSVSTLTIQRTQQEDSAVYLCASSATGTRNEQFFGPGTRLTVL.

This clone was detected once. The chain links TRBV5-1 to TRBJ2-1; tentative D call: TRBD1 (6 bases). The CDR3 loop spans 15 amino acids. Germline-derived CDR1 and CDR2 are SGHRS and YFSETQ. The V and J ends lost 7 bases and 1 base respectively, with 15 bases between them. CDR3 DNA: TGCGCCAGCGGATCAACAGGGTTGTCCTACAATGAGCAGTTCTTC. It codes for CASGSTGLSYNEQFF.

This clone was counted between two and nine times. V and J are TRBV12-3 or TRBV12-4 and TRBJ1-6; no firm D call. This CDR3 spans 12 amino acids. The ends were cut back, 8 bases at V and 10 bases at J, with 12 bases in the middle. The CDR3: CASAPSGSPLHF. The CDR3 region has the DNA TGTGCCAGCGCCCCGTCGGGGTCACCCCTCCACTTT.

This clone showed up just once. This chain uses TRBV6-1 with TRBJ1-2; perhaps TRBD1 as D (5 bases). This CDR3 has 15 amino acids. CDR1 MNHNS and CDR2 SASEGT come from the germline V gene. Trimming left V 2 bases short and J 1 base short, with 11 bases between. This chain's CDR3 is CASSEHRRGNYGYTF. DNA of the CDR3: TGTGCCAGCAGTGAACACAGGAGGGGTAACTATGGCTACACCTTC.

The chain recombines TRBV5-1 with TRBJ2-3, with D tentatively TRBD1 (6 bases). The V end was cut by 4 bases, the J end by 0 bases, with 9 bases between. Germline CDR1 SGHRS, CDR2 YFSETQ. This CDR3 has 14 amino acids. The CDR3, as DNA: TGCGCCAGCAGCAGGGACACTAGCACAGATACGCAGTATTTT. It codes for CASSRDTSTDTQYF.

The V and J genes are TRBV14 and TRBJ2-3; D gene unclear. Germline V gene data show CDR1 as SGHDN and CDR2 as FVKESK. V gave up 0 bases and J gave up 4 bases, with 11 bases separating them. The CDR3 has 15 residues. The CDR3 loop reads CASSQDLFSPDTQYF. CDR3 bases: TGTGCCAGCAGCCAAGATCTCTTCTCGCCAGATACGCAGTATTTT. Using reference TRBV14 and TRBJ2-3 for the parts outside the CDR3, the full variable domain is EAGVTQFPSHSVIEKGQTVTLRCDPISGHDNLYWYRRVMGKEIKFLLHFVKESKQDESGMPNNRFLAERTGGTYSTLKVQPAELEDSGVYFCASSQDLFSPDTQYFGPGTRLTVL.

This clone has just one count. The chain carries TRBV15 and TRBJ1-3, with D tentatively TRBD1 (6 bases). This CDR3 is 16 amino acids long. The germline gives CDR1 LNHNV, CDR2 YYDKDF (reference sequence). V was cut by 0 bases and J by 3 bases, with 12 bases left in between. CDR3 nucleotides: TGTGCCACCAGCAGAGATCCAGGGGCGTATGGAAACACCATATATTTT. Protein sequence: CATSRDPGAYGNTIYF. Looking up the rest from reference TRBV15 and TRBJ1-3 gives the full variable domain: DAMVIQNPRYQVTQFGKPVTLSCSQTLNHNVMYWYQQKSSQAPKLLFHYYDKDFNNEADTPDNFQSRRPNTSFCFLDIRSPGLGDTAMYLCATSRDPGAYGNTIYFGEGSWLTVV.

CDR3 protein: CASSYTGGNEKLFF. The CDR3 region has the DNA TGTGCCAGCAGCTATACAGGGGGGAATGAAAAACTGTTTTTT. This chain uses TRBV6-5 with TRBJ1-4; 8 nucleotides match TRBD1. CDR1 and CDR2 (germline): MNHEY, SVGAGI. The trim removed 6 bases at V and 5 bases at J, leaving 5 bases unmatched. This CDR3 contains 14 residues.

Here the CDR3 reads CASSRSGGSYEQYF. The DNA of the CDR3 is TGTGCCAGCTCCCGGTCGGGGGGAAGCTACGAGCAGTACTTC. The chain carries TRBV18 and TRBJ2-7; 7 nucleotides match TRBD2. Germline CDR1 KGHSH, CDR2 LQKENI. This CDR3 contains 14 residues. V lost 6 bases to trimming and J lost 3 bases; unmatched junction nucleotides: 8.

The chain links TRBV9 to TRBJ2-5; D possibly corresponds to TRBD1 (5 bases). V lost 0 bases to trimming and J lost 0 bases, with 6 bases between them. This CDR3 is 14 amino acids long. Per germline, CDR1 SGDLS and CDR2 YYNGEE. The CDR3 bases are TGTGCCAGCAGCGTAGGGGGCTACCAAGAGACCCAGTACTTC. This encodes CASSVGGYQETQYF.

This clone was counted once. The CDR3 loop reads CASSLFWQGSTEAFF. As DNA, the CDR3 is TGTGCCAGCAGCTTGTTCTGGCAGGGAAGCACTGAAGCTTTCTTT. The chain employs TRBV5-4 and TRBJ1-1; possibly TRBD1 for D (5 bases). The CDR3 consists of 15 residues. V was trimmed by 1 base and J by 4 bases, leaving 14 bases between them. CDR1 is SGHNT, CDR2 YYREEE, per germline (reference sequence).

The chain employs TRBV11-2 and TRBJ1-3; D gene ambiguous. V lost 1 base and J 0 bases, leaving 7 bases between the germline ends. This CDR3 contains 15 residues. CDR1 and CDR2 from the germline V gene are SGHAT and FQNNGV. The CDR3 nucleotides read TGTGCCAGCAGCTTAGGCCTTTACTCTGGAAACACCATATATTTT. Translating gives CASSLGLYSGNTIYF.

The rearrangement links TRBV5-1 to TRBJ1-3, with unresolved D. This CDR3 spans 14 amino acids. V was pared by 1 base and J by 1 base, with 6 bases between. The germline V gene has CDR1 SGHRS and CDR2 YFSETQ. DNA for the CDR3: TGCGCCAGCAGCTTGTTGGGGTCTGGAAACACCATATATTTT. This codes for CASSLLGSGNTIYF.

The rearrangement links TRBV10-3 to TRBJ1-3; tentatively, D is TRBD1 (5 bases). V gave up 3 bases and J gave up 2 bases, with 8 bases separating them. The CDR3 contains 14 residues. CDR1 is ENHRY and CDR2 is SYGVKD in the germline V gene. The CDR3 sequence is CAISDGGAGNTIYF. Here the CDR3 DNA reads TGTGCCATCAGTGATGGGGGAGCTGGAAACACCATATATTTT.

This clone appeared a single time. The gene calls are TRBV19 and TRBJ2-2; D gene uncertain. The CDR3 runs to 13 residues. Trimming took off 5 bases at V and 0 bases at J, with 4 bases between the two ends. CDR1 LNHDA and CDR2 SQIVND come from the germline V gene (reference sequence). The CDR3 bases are TGTGCCAGTAGTGCTACGAACACCGGGGAGCTGTTTTTT. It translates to CASSATNTGELFF.

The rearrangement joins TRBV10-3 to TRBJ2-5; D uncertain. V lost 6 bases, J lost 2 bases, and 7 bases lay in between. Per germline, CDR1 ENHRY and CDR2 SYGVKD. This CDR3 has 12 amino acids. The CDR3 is CAISTDQETQYF. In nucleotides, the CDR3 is TGTGCCATCAGCACAGATCAAGAGACCCAGTACTTC.

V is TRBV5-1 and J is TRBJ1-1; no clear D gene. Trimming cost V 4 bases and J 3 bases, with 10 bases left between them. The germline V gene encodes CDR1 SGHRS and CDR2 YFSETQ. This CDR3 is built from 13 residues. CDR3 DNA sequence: TGCGCCAGCAGCCTTACAGAAGACACTGAAGCTTTCTTT. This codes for CASSLTEDTEAFF.

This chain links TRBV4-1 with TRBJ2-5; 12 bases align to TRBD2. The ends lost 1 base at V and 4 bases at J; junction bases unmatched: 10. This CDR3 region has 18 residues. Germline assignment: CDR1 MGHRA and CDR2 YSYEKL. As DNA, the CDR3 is TGCGCCAGCAGCCAAGCCTCCAGACTAGCGGGGGTTGGAGAGACCCAGTACTTC. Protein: CASSQASRLAGVGETQYF.

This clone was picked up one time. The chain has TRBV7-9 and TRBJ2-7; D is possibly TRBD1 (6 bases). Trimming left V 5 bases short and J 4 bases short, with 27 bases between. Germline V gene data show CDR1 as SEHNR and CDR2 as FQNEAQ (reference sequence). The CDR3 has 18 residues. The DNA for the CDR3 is TGTGCCAGCAGCCGGACAGCTTTGTTCTCTGAGTTAGGATACGAGCAGTACTTC. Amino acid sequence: CASSRTALFSELGYEQYF.

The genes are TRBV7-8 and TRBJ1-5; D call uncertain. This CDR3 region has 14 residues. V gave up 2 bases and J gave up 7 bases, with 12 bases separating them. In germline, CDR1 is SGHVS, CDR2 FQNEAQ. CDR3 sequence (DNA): TGTGCCAGCAGCTTAAGGCTTCCGGGGCAGCCCCAGCATTTT. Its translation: CASSLRLPGQPQHF.

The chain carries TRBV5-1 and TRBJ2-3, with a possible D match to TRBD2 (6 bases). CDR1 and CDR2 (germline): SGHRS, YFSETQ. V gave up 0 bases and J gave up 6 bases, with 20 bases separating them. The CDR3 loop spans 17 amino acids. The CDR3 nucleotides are TGCGCCAGCAGCTTGGTCCGACGGGGGTCGCGGGGCGATACGCAGTATTTT. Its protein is CASSLVRRGSRGDTQYF. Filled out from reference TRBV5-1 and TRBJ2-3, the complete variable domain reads KAGVTQTPRYLIKTRGQQVTLSCSPISGHRSVSWYQQTPGQGLQFLFEYFSETQRNKGNFPGRFSGRQFSNSRSEMNVSTLELGDSALYLCASSLVRRGSRGDTQYFGPGTRLTVL.

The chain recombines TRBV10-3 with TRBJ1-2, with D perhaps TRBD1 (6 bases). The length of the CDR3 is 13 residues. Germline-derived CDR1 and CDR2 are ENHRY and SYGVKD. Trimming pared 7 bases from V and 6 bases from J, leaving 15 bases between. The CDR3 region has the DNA TGTGCCATCACCCTCGACAGGCTTCATGGCTACACCTTC. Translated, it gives CAITLDRLHGYTF.

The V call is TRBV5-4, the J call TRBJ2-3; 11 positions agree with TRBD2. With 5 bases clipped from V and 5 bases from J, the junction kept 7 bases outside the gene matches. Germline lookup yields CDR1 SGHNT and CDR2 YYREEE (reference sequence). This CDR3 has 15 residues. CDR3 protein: CASSDGLAGGDTQYF. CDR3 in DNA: TGTGCCAGCAGTGATGGACTAGCGGGCGGAGATACGCAGTATTTT.

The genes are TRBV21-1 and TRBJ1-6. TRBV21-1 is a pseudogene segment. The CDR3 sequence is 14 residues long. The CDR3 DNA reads TGTGCCAGCAGCAAATACCAGGGCGGGTCACCCCTCCACTTT. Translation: CASSKYQGGSPLHF.

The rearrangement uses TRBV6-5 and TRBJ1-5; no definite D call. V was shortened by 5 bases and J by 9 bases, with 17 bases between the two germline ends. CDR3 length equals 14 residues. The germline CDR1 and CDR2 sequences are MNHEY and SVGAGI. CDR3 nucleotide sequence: TGTGCCAGCAGTCCTACCGGCCCGGGAGGGCCCCAGCATTTT. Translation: CASSPTGPGGPQHF.

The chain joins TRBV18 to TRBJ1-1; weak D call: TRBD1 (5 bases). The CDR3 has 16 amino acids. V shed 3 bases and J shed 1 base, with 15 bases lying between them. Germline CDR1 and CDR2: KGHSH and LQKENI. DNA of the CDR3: TGTGCCAGCTCACCCCGCAGGGTGAAAACGAACACTGAAGCTTTCTTT. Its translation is CASSPRRVKTNTEAFF.

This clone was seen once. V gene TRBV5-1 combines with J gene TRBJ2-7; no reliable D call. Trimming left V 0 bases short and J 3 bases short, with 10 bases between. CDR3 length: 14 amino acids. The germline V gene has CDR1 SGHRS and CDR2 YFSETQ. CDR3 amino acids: CASSLAPANYEQYF. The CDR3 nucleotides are TGCGCCAGCAGCTTGGCCCCAGCTAACTACGAGCAGTACTTC.